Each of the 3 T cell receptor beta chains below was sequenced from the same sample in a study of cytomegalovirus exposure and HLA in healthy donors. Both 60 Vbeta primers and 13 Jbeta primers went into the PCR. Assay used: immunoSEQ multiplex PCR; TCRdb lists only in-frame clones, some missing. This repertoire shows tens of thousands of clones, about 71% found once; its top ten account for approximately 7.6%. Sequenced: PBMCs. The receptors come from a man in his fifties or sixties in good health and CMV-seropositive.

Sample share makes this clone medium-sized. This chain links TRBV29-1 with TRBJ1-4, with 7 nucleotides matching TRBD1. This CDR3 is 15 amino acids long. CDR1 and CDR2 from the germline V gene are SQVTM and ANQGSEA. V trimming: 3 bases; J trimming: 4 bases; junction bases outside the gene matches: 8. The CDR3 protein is CSVEAGTAFNEKLFF. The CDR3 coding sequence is TGCAGCGTTGAGGCCGGGACAGCTTTTAATGAAAAACTGTTTTTT.

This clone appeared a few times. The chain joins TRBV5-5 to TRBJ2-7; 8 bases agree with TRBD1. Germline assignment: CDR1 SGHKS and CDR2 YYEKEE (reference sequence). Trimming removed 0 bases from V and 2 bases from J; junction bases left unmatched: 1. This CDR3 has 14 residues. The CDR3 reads CASSLGTGTYEQYF. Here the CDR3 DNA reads TGTGCCAGCAGCTTGGGGACAGGGACCTACGAGCAGTACTTC.

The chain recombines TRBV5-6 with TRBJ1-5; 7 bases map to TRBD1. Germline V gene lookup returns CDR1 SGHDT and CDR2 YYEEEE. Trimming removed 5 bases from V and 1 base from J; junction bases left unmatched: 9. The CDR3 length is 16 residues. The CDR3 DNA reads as TGTGCCAGCAGTTACAGGGGAATGCAGAGCAATCAGCCCCAGCATTTT. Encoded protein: CASSYRGMQSNQPQHF.